The 14 T cell receptor beta chains in this list originate from one sample, sequenced in a study of OX40 agonist ivuxolimab in advanced cancers. The method was immunoSEQ multiplex PCR; TCRdb's version includes in-frame clones alone and lacks a portion of them. The sample has tens of thousands of clones; 80% to 95% are singletons. The sample here was CD4+ or CD8+ T cells sorted from blood, taken in a trial of the OX40 agonist ivuxolimab. The receptors here all came from an adult with an advanced solid tumor such as melanoma, head and neck, liver or kidney cancer.

The chain carries TRBV11-2 and TRBJ2-7; D is possibly TRBD2 (5 bases). Germline V gene sequence: CDR1 SGHAT, CDR2 FQNNGV. Between the trimmed V and J ends, which lost 3 bases and 0 bases, there was a span of 6 bases. The CDR3 contains 13 residues. The CDR3 region has the DNA TGTGCCAGCAGCTTCGGGATCTCCTACGAGCAGTACTTC. This codes for CASSFGISYEQYF.

V usage is TRBV2 and J usage is TRBJ2-1; 7 bases fit TRBD1. J gave up 7 bases and V 3 bases, and 3 bases lay outside the gene matches. The CDR3 length is 13 residues. Germline V lookup: CDR1 SNHLY, CDR2 FYNNEI. CDR3 loop: CASSDYRGNEQFF. The CDR3, as DNA: TGTGCCAGCAGTGACTACAGGGGTAATGAGCAGTTCTTC.

J is TRBJ1-6 and V is TRBV5-6; D gene unclear. The germline V gene has CDR1 SGHDT and CDR2 YYEEEE. CDR3 size: 18 residues. Trimming removed 1 base at V and 0 bases at J, with 14 bases between. The CDR3 sequence is CASSLNSRTSSYNSPLHF. The DNA of the CDR3 is TGTGCCAGCAGCTTGAACAGCCGGACGAGCTCCTATAATTCACCCCTCCACTTT.

The chain recombines TRBV5-1 with TRBJ2-1, with D hard to call. Germline V gene data show CDR1 as SGHRS and CDR2 as YFSETQ. CDR3 length: 14 amino acids. V dropped 4 bases and J dropped 5 bases, with 13 bases sitting between them. The CDR3 loop is CASSPLGVDNEQFF. The DNA for the CDR3 is TGCGCCAGCAGCCCCCTTGGGGTGGACAATGAGCAGTTCTTC. The full variable domain, rest sourced from reference TRBV5-1 and TRBJ2-1, is KAGVTQTPRYLIKTRGQQVTLSCSPISGHRSVSWYQQTPGQGLQFLFEYFSETQRNKGNFPGRFSGRQFSNSRSEMNVSTLELGDSALYLCASSPLGVDNEQFFGPGTRLTVL.

This chain joins TRBV2 and TRBJ2-3, with 12 bases identical to TRBD2. The CDR3 is made up of 18 amino acids. The germline V gene encodes CDR1 SNHLY and CDR2 FYNNEI. The V gene end was trimmed by 7 bases and the J gene end by 1 base; junction bases not matched to a gene: 12. CDR3 protein: CASIRTSGEGWGTDTQYF. The CDR3, as DNA: TGTGCCAGCATTCGGACTAGCGGGGAAGGATGGGGCACAGATACGCAGTATTTT. The full variable domain, its missing parts supplied by reference TRBV2 and TRBJ2-3, is EPEVTQTPSHQVTQMGQEVILRCVPISNHLYFYWYRQILGQKVEFLVSFYNNEISEKSEIFDDQFSVERPDGSNFTLKIRSTKLEDSAMYFCASIRTSGEGWGTDTQYFGPGTRLTVL.

This clone appeared a single time. The chain uses TRBV7-2 and TRBJ2-3; 12 bases align to TRBD2. Per germline, CDR1 SGHTA and CDR2 FQGNSA. V trimming: 1 base; J trimming: 5 bases; junction bases outside the gene matches: 13. The CDR3 totals 19 residues. The CDR3 sequence is CASSLGRTSGAGILDTQYF. CDR3 bases: TGTGCCAGCAGCTTAGGTCGGACTAGCGGGGCGGGAATTCTAGATACGCAGTATTTT.

The chain combines TRBV10-3 with TRBJ2-7; 14 nucleotides agree with TRBD2. Germline V gene lookup returns CDR1 ENHRY and CDR2 SYGVKD. The CDR3 has 18 amino acids. The junction had 6 bases not matched to a gene; V was cut back by 2 bases and J by 0 bases. The DNA of the CDR3 is TGTGCCATCAGTGAGGGTTGGACTAGCGGGGGGTACTCCTACGAGCAGTACTTC. Protein product: CAISEGWTSGGYSYEQYF.

J is TRBJ2-3 and V is TRBV5-6; TRBD1 might be the D (6 bases). Germline V CDR1 and CDR2: SGHDT, YYEEEE. The CDR3 contains 14 residues. The V gene lost 9 bases and the J gene lost 1 base, with 15 bases spanning the gap. The CDR3, as DNA: TGTGCCACCCAATGGGGGCCGGGCACAGATACGCAGTATTTT. Translated: CATQWGPGTDTQYF.

The rearrangement links TRBV13 to TRBJ2-2, with a possible D match to TRBD2 (5 bases). Trimming removed 1 base at V and 3 bases at J, with 9 bases between. Germline CDR1 reads PRHDT; CDR2 reads FYEKMQ (reference sequence). The CDR3 covers 15 residues. CDR3: CASSLAVSDTGELFF. The CDR3 DNA reads TGTGCCAGCAGCTTAGCGGTTAGCGACACCGGGGAGCTGTTTTTT.

As regards this clone: Additional DNA sequences in this sample encode the identical CDR3. This rearrangement joins TRBV7-8 to TRBJ1-6; no clear D gene. Trimming took off 0 bases at V and 10 bases at J, with 13 bases between the two ends. The CDR3 sequence is 15 residues long. Germline V CDR1 and CDR2: SGHVS, FQNEAQ. CDR3 sequence: CASSLAGGSKSPLHF. In nucleotides, the CDR3 is TGTGCCAGCAGCTTAGCGGGAGGGAGTAAGTCACCCCTCCACTTT.

The rearrangement uses TRBV4-1 and TRBJ2-3; D is undetermined. Germline loops: CDR1 MGHRA, CDR2 YSYEKL. This CDR3 region has 14 residues. Trimming stripped 4 bases from V and 2 bases from J, with 10 bases between. The chain's CDR3 is CASSPLADTDTQYF. CDR3 coding DNA: TGCGCCAGCAGCCCTCTGGCAGACACAGATACGCAGTATTTT.

The rearrangement joins TRBV5-1 to TRBJ1-3; D not resolved. Between the trimmed V and J ends, which lost 1 base and 0 bases, there was a span of 11 bases. CDR3 length: 16 amino acids. Per the germline V gene, CDR1 is SGHRS and CDR2 is YFSETQ. This chain's CDR3 is CASSLWVADSGNTIYF. CDR3 nucleotide sequence: TGCGCCAGCAGCTTGTGGGTCGCAGACTCTGGAAACACCATATATTTT.

The J gene is TRBJ2-1, the V gene TRBV29-1, with D perhaps matching TRBD2 (5 bases). V was trimmed by 3 bases and J by 8 bases, leaving 17 bases between them. The CDR3 runs to 14 residues. Germline-derived CDR1 and CDR2 are SQVTM and ANQGSEA. DNA for the CDR3: TGCAGCGTTGATTCTTTGGCCGGCGGGTATGAGCAGTTCTTC. It specifies CSVDSLAGGYEQFF.

The chain combines TRBV5-1 with TRBJ1-5, with 7 positions matching TRBD1. Looked up from germline, CDR1 is SGHRS and CDR2 is YFSETQ. The trim removed 4 bases at V and 0 bases at J, leaving 16 bases unmatched. The CDR3 sequence is 19 residues long. The CDR3 spells CASSAPGQTLTYSNQPQHF. The CDR3 bases are TGCGCCAGCAGCGCCCCGGGACAGACCTTAACCTATAGCAATCAGCCCCAGCATTTT. The full variable domain, its missing parts supplied by reference TRBV5-1 and TRBJ1-5, is KAGVTQTPRYLIKTRGQQVTLSCSPISGHRSVSWYQQTPGQGLQFLFEYFSETQRNKGNFPGRFSGRQFSNSRSEMNVSTLELGDSALYLCASSAPGQTLTYSNQPQHFGDGTRLSIL.